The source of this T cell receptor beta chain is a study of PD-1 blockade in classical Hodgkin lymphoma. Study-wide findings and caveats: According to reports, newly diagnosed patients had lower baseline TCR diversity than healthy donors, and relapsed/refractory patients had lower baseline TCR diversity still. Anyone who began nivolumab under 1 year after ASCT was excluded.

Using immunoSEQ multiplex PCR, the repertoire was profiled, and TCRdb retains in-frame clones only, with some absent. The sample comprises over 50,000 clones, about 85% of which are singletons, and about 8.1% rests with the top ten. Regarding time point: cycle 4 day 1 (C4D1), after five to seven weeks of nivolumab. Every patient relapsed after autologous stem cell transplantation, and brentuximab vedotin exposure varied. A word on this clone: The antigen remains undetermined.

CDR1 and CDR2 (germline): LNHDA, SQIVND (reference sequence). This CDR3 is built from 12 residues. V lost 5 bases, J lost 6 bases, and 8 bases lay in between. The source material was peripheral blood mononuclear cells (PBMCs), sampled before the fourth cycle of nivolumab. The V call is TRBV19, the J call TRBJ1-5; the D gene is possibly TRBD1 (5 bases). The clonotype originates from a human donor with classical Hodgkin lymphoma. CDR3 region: CASSLGVQPQHF. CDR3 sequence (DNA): TGTGCCAGTAGTCTGGGGGTTCAGCCCCAGCATTTT. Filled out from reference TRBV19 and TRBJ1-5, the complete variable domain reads DGGITQSPKYLFRKEGQNVTLSCEQNLNHDAMYWYRQDPGQGLRLIYYSQIVNDFQKGDIAEGYSVSREKKESFPLTVTSAQKNPTAFYLCASSLGVQPQHFGDGTRLSIL.